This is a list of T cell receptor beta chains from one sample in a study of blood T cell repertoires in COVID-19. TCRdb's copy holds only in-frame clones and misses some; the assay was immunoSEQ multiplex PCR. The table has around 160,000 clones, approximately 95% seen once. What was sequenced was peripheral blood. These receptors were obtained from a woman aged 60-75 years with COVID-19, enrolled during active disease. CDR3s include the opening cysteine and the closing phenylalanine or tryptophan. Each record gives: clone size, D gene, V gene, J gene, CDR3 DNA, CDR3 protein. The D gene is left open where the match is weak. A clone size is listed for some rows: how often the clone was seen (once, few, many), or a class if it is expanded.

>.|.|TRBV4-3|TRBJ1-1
TGCGCCAGCAGCCAAGATTACGGACAGAGAAACACTGAAGCTTTCTTT
CASSQDYGQRNTEAFF
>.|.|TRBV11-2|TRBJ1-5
TGTGCCAGCAGCCGGGGACAAAAGGACCAGCCCCAGCATTTT
CASSRGQKDQPQHF
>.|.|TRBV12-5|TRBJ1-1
TGTGCTAGTGGTTTGTCAGGCACTGAAGCTTTCTTT
CASGLSGTEAFF
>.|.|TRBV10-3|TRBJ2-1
TGTGCCATCAGGGCCTGGGGGCCAAGCTCCTACAATGAGCAGTTCTTC
CAIRAWGPSSYNEQFF
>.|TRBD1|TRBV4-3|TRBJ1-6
TGCGCCAGCAGCCAAGGGGAAGGGGGCGCCTATAATTCACCCCTCCACTTT
CASSQGEGGAYNSPLHF
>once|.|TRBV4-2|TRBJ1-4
TGTGCCAGCAGCCAAGATGTTGTAGGGGGAAAACTGTTTTTT
CASSQDVVGGKLFF
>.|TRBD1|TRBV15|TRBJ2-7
TGTGCCACCAGCAGCCTCGGACAGGGGATCTACCACGAGCAGTACTTC
CATSSLGQGIYHEQYF
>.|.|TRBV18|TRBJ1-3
TGTGCCAGCTCACCACGGAGCTTCTCTGGAAACACCATATATTTT
CASSPRSFSGNTIYF
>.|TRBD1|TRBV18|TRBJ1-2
TGTGCCAGCTCACCAACTGCTGGAACCCGGGACAGGGTTGACTATGGCTACACCTTC
CASSPTAGTRDRVDYGYTF
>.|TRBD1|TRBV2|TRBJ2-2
TGTGCCAGCAGTGACACAGGGGGCGACACCGGGGAGCTGTTTTTT
CASSDTGGDTGELFF
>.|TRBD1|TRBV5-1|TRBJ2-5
TGCGCCAGCAGCCGGACAGGGGAGACCCAGTACTTC
CASSRTGETQYF
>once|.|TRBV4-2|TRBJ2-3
TGTGCCAGCAGCACGGGACATACTACAGATACGCAGTATTTT
CASSTGHTTDTQYF
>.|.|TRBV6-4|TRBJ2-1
TGTGCCAGCAGTGCGTCCGGGGGATACAATGAGCAGTTCTTC
CASSASGGYNEQFF
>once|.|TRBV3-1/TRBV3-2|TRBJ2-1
TGTGCCAGCAGCCAAGACCGCTACAATGAGCAGTTCTTC
CASSQDRYNEQFF
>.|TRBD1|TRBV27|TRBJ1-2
TGTGCCAGCAGCTCGAGACAGGGGGCTTCAAACTATGGCTACACCTTC
CASSSRQGASNYGYTF
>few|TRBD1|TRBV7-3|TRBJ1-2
TGTGCCAGCAGCTTGGGACAGTCGGTTACGGGCTACACCTTC
CASSLGQSVTGYTF
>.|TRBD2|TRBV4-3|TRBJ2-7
TGCGCCAGCAGCCAAGATACTAGCGGGGGCCTTGGATCCTACGAGCAGTACTTC
CASSQDTSGGLGSYEQYF
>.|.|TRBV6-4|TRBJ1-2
TGTGCCAGCAGTGACTCCCTAGGCCAGGGTGGCTACACCTTC
CASSDSLGQGGYTF
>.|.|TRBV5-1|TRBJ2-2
TGCGCCAGCAGCTTGGGAGGGTCAAGAACCGGGGAGCTGTTTTTT
CASSLGGSRTGELFF
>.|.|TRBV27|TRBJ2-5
TGTGCCAGCAGTTTTTTCGGGAAGTCAGAGACCCAGTACTTC
CASSFFGKSETQYF
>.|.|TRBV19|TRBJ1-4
TGTGCCAGTAGCCAAAATAGATGGGAAAAACTGTTTTTT
CASSQNRWEKLFF
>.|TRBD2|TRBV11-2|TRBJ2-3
TGTGCCAGCAGCCACCCGTGGGCGGGGGAGGCAGATACGCAGTATTTT
CASSHPWAGEADTQYF
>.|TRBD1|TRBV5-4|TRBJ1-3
TGTGCCAGCAGCTTCACAGGGGTTGGAAACACCATATATTTT
CASSFTGVGNTIYF
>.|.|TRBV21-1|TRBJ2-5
TGTGCCAGCAGCGGACGGGACAGGGTTGAGACCCAGTACTTC
CASSGRDRVETQYF
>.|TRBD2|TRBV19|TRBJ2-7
TGTGCCAGTAGTACCCGAACTAGCGGGGCCTACGAGCAGTACTTC
CASSTRTSGAYEQYF
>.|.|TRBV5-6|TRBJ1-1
TGTGCCAGCAGCTTCGACTTGGGACTTACTGAAGCTTTCTTT
CASSFDLGLTEAFF
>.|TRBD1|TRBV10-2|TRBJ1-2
TGCGCCAGCAGTGAGAATGGTAGGGGACAGGGCGACTATGGCTACACCTTC
CASSENGRGQGDYGYTF
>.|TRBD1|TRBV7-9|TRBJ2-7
TGTGCCAGCAGCCCGAAGACAGGGCCCGACGAGCAGTACTTC
CASSPKTGPDEQYF
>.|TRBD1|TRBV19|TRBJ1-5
TGTGCCAGTAGTATAGTAGGGGGACAGGGCACCCAGCCCCAGCATTTT
CASSIVGGQGTQPQHF
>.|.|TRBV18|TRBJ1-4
TGTGCCAGCTCACCACTCTCAGGGCAGGGATTAAATGAAAAACTGTTTTTT
CASSPLSGQGLNEKLFF
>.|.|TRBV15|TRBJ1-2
TGTGCCACCAGTAGTGTGCAGGATGGCTACACCTTC
CATSSVQDGYTF
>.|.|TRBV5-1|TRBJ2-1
TGCGCCAGCAGTCTTAGCGGAATATCCTACAATGAGCAGTTCTTC
CASSLSGISYNEQFF
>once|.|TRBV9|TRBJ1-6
TGTGCCAGCAGCGGCGGAACGCTGGATTCACCCCTCCACTTT
CASSGGTLDSPLHF
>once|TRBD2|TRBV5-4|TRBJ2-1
TGTGCCAGCAGCTTGGATTATCTAGCGGGGACCAATGAGCAGTTCTTC
CASSLDYLAGTNEQFF
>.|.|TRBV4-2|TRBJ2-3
TGTGCCAGCAGCCAAGAAGCTATCGGCGGCGGCACAGATACGCAGTATTTT
CASSQEAIGGGTDTQYF
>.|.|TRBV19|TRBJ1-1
TGTGCCAGTAGTATGGGGGGAATGAACACTGAAGCTTTCTTT
CASSMGGMNTEAFF